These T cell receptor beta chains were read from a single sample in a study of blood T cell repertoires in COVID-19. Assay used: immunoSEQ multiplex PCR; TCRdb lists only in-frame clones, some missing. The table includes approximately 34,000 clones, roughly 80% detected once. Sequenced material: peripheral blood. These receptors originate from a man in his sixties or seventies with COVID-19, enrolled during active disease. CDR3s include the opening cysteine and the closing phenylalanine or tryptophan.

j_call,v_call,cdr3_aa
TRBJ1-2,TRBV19,CASRTRDSLYGYTF
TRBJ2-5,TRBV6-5,CASSYSTPDRDETQYF
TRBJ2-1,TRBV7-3,CASSLGTGGNEQFF
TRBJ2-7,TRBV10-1,CASTLQGYEQYF
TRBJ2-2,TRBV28,CASSSHHTGGTGELFF
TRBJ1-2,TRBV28,CASTTIGRGTLGYTF
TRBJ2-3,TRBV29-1,CSVRLSGGGVGSDTQYF
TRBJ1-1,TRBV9,CASSVVPQGTEAFF
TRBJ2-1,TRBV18,CASSPPLSGGNEQFF
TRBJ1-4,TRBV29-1,CSVAGVREKLFF
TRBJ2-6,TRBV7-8,CASSWDNFGANVLTF
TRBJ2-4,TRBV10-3,CAISEGRTGKNIQYF
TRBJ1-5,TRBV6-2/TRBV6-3,CASSFWRDQPQHF
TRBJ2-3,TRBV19,CASSSTGWAGGTDTQYF
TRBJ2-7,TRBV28,CASSFGGEQYF
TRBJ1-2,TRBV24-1,CATSDSGQGVYGYTF
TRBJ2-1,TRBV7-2,CASSLQVNYNEQFF
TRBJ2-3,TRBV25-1,CASSSWTASTDTQYF
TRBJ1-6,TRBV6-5,CASRFGTGVNSPLHF
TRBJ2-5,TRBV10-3,CATSQGKGPQETQYF
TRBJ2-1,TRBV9,CASSVDPGSSYNEQFF
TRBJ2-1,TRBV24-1,CATRREGSGEQFF
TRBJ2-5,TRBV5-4,CASSWDRGRETQYF
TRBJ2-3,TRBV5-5,CASTLRGSDTQYF
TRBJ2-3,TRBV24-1,CATSDTSGSGDTQYF
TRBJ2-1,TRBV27,CASSSLGGRVYNEQFF
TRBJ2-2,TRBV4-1,CASSQGQGTGELFF
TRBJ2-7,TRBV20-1,CSASERGPYEQYF
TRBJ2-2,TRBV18,CASSKGQFANTGELFF
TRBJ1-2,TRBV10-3,CTISGQGDYGYTF
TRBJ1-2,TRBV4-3,CASSPEGANYGYTF
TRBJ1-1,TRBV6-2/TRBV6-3,CASSNWDSSYTEAFF
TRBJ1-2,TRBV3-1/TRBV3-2,CASSHLDIRPNYGYTF
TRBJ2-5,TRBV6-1,CASSEGWAGETQYF
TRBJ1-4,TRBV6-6,CASSSTTGSEKLFF
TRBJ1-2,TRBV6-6,CASSAPGNYGYTF
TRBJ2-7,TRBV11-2,CASSLNSGYEQYF
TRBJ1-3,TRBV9,CASSLGQSSGNTIYF
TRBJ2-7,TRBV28,CASRRTGGRVEQYF
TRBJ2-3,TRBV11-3,CASSSGQGRDTQYF
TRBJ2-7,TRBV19,CASSRTGVYEQYF
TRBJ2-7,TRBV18,CASSRNTGDGYEQYF
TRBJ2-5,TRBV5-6,CASSPDRQETQYF
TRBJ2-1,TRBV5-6,CASSFRNRGRYNEQFF
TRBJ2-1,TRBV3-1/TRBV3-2,CASSPTGQDLYNEQFF
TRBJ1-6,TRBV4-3,CASSQDGGGNSPLHF
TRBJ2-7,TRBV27,CASMGGASYEQYF
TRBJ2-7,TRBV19,CASSFGQGYEQYF
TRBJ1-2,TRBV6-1,CASSEAGRNYGYTF
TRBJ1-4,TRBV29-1,CSVESGTAGEKLFF
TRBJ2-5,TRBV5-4,CASSLSLRGETQYF
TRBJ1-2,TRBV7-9,CASSLAGGQGSGGYTF
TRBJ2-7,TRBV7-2,CASSMGQGGEQYF